The clone carrying this T cell receptor beta chain was picked up many times. A single record per CDR3 protein comes from TCRdb applying MiXCR to the reads. The sample records approximately 250,000 distinct CDR3 sequences, approximately 9.2% being singletons. These data come from a study of T cell repertoires in cytomegalovirus infection. This CDR3 comprises 14 residues. V was pared by 7 bases and J by 2 bases, with 13 bases between. The clonotype comes from a human donor in good health (CMV status not recorded). Some clones in this sample may be carry-over from other donors' samples. Sequenced: PBMCs. This chain links TRBV12-3 or TRBV12-4 with TRBJ2-3; D ambiguous. The CDR3 nucleotides are TGTGCCAGCACCTACGGGCGGACCACAGATACGCAGTATTTT. This gives the protein CASTYGRTTDTQYF.